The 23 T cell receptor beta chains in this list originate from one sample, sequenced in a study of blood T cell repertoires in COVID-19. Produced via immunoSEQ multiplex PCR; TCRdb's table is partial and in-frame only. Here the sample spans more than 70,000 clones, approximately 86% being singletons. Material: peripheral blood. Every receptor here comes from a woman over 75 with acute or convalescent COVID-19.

The CDR3 reads CASSPGGGSYNSPLHF. The DNA for the CDR3 is TGTGCCAGCAGCCCCGGGGGGGGCTCCTATAATTCACCCCTCCACTTT. The rearrangement uses TRBV2 and TRBJ1-6, with D perhaps TRBD1 (5 bases). From germline, CDR1 is SNHLY and CDR2 FYNNEI. V was pared by 6 bases and J by 0 bases, with 12 bases between. CDR3 length: 16 amino acids.

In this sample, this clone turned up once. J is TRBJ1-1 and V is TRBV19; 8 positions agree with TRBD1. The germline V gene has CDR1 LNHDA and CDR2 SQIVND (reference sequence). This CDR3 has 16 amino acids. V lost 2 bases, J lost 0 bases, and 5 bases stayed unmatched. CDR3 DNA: TGTGCCAGTAGTATACGAACAGGGGGAGTGAACACTGAAGCTTTCTTT. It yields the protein CASSIRTGGVNTEAFF.

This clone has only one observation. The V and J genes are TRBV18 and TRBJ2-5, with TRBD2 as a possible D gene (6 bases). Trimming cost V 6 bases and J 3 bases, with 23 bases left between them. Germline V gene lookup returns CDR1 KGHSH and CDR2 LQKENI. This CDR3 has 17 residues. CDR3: CASSLTFVGTREETQYF. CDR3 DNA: TGTGCCAGCTCTCTGACATTCGTTGGGACTCGGGAAGAGACCCAGTACTTC.

In DNA, the CDR3 is TGTGCCAGCTCACCACAGGAGGGGAAAGGCACTGAAGCTTTCTTT. Encoded protein: CASSPQEGKGTEAFF. This chain uses TRBV18 with TRBJ1-1; tentatively, D is TRBD1 (5 bases). Trimming cost V 1 base and J 4 bases, with 13 bases left between them. This CDR3 is built from 15 residues. CDR1 and CDR2 from the germline V gene are KGHSH and LQKENI.

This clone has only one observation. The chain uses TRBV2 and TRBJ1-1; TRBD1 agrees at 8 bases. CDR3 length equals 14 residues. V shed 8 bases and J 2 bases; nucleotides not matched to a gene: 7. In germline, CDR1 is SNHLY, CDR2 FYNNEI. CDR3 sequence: CASGDRGFNTEAFF. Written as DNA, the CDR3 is TGTGCCAGCGGCGACAGGGGATTTAACACTGAAGCTTTCTTT.

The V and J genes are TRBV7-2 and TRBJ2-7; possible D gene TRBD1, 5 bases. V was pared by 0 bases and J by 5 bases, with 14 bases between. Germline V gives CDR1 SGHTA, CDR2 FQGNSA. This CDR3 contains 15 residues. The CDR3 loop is CASSLAGMAGNEQYF. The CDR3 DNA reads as TGTGCCAGCAGCTTAGCGGGAATGGCAGGGAACGAGCAGTACTTC.

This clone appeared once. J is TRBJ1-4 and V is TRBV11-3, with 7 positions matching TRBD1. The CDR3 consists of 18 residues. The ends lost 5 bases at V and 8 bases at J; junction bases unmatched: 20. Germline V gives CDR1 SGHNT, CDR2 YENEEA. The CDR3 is CASSLSRTGRDLLEKLFF. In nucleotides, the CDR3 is TGTGCCAGCAGCCTTTCAAGGACAGGTCGCGACCTTTTAGAAAAACTGTTTTTT.

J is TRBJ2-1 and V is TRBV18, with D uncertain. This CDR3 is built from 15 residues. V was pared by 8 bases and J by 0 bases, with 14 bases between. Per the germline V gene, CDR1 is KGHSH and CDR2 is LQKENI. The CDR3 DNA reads TGTGCCAGCCGCCCGACGGAGAGCTCCTACAATGAGCAGTTCTTC. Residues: CASRPTESSYNEQFF.

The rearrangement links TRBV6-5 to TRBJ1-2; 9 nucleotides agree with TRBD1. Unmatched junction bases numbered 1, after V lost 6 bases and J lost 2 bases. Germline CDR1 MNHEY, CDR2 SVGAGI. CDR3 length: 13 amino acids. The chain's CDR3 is CASRGQGNYGYTF. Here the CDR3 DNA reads TGTGCCAGCAGAGGACAGGGGAACTATGGCTACACCTTC.

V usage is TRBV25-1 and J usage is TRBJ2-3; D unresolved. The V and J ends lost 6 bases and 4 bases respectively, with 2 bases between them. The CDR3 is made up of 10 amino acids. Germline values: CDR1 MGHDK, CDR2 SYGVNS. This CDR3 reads CASSADTQYF. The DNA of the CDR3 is TGTGCCAGCAGCGCAGATACGCAGTATTTT.

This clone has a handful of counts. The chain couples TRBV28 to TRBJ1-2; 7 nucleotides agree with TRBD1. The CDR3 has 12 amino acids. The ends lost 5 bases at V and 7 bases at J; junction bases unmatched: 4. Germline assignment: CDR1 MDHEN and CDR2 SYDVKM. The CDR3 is CASSGQEAGYTF. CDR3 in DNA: TGTGCCAGCAGTGGACAGGAAGCTGGCTACACCTTC.

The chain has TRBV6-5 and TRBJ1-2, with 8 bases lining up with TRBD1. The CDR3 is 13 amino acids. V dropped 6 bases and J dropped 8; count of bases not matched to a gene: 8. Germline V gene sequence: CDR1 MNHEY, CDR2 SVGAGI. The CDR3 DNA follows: TGTGCCAGCAGGGAGACAGGGGTCGGGGGCTACACCTTC. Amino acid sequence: CASRETGVGGYTF.

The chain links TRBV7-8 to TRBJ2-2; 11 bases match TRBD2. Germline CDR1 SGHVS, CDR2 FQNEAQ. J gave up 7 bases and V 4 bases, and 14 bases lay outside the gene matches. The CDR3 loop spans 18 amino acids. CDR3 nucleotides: TGTGCCAGCAGCTCCACCTTAGCGGGGGGGCATCGGAGCGGGGAGCTGTTTTTT. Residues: CASSSTLAGGHRSGELFF.

The CDR3 DNA follows: TGTGCCAGCAGCTTTTTGACAGACCTTGGCTATGGCTACACCTTC. This translates into CASSFLTDLGYGYTF. The chain recombines TRBV5-4 with TRBJ1-2, with a tentative D call TRBD1 (5 bases). The V end was cut by 2 bases, the J end by 4 bases, with 15 bases between. The CDR3 runs to 15 residues. CDR1 is SGHNT, CDR2 YYREEE, per germline (reference sequence).

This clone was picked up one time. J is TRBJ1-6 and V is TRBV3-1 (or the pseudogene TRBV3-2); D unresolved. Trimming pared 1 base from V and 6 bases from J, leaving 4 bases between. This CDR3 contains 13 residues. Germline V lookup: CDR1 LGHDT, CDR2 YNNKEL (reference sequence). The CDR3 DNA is TGTGCCAGCAGCCAAGGGCCTAATTCACCCCTCCACTTT. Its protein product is CASSQGPNSPLHF.

CDR3 loop: CASSTRDRETDTQYF. CDR3 in DNA: TGTGCCAGCAGTACCCGGGACAGGGAGACAGATACGCAGTATTTT. The rearrangement joins TRBV6-5 to TRBJ2-3; 9 bases are shared with TRBD1. This CDR3 comprises 15 residues. V shed 5 bases, J shed 3 bases, and the junction held 6 bases outside the gene matches. Germline values: CDR1 MNHEY, CDR2 SVGAGI.

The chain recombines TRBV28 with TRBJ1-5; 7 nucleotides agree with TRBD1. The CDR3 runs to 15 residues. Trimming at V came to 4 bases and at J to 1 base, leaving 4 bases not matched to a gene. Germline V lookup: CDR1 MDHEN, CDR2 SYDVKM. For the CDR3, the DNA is TGTGCCAGCAGTTCGACAGGGCTCAGCAATCAGCCCCAGCATTTT. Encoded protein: CASSSTGLSNQPQHF.

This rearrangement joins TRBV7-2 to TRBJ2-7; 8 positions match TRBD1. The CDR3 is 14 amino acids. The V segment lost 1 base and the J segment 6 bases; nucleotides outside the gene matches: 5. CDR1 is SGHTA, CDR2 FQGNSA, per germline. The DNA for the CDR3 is TGTGCCAGCAGCTTAGGGCAGGGGGCTTTCGAGCAGTACTTC. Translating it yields CASSLGQGAFEQYF.

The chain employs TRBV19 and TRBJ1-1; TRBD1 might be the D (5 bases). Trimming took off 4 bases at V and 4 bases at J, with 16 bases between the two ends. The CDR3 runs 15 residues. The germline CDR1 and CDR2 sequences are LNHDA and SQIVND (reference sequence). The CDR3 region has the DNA TGTGCCAGTAGTACTTTTAGGACATTCCCCACTGAAGCTTTCTTT. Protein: CASSTFRTFPTEAFF.

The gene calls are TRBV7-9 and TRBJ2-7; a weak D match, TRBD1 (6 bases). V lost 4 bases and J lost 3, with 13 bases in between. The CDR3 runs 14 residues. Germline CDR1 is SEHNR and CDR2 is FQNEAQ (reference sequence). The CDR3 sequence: CASSYDRNLYEQYF. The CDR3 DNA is TGTGCCAGCAGCTACGACAGGAACCTCTACGAGCAGTACTTC.

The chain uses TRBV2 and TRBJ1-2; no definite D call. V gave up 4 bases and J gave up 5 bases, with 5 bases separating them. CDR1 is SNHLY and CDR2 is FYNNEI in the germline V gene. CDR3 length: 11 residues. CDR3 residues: CASSVQYGYTF. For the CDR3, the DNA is TGTGCCAGCAGTGTACAGTATGGCTACACCTTC.

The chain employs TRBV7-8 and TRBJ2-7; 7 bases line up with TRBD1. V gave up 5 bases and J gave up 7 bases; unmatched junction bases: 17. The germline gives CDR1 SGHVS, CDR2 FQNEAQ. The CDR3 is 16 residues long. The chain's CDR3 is CASSPGRQGMRVEQYF. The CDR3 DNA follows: TGTGCCAGCAGCCCCGGAAGACAGGGCATGAGAGTAGAGCAGTACTTC.

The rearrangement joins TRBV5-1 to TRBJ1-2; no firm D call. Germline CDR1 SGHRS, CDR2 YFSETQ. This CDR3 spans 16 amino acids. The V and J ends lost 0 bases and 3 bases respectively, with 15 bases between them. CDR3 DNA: TGCGCCAGCAGCTTGGACATGGTGGGAGTTTACTATGGCTACACCTTC. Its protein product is CASSLDMVGVYYGYTF.